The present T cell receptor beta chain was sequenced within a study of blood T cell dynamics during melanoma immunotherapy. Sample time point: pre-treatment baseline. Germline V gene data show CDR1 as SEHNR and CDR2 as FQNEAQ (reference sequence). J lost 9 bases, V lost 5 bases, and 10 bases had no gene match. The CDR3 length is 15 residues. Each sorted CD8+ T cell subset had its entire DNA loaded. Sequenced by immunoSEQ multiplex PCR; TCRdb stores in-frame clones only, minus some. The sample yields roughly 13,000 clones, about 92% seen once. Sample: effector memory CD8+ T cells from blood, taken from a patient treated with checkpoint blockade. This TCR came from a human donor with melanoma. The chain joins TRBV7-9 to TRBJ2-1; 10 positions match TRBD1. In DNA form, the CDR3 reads TGTGCCAGCAGCAGCCGGGACAGGGGTACGGGTGAGCAGTTCTTC. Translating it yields CASSSRDRGTGEQFF.